The 3 T cell receptor beta chains below all came from one sample that was sequenced in a study of Ad26.COV2.S vaccination and SARS-CoV-2 variants. TCRdb keeps only in-frame clones here, not all; method: immunoSEQ multiplex PCR. This sample has 350,000 to 550,000 clones, with roughly nine tenths found just once. The treatment denotes: some 20 received Ad26.COV2.S at low or high dose, single or two shots; about 5 received placebo; per-sample allocation not given. All samples were drawn on day 63, counting from the first vaccine or placebo injection. Sequencing used peripheral blood, obtained in a trial of Ad26.COV2.S vaccine versus placebo. These TCRs come from a person aged 18-65 years who received the Ad26.COV2.S COVID-19 vaccine or a placebo.

The gene calls are TRBV5-1 and TRBJ2-7; weak D call: TRBD1 (6 bases). The V end was cut by 4 bases, the J end by 4 bases, with 9 bases between. The CDR3 length is 12 residues. Germline-derived CDR1 and CDR2 are SGHRS and YFSETQ. The CDR3 protein is CASSRTEYEQYF. The CDR3 DNA follows: TGCGCCAGCAGCCGGACAGAATACGAGCAGTACTTC.

The gene calls are TRBV5-1 and TRBJ1-6; 7 bases align to TRBD1. The length of the CDR3 is 16 residues. In germline, CDR1 is SGHRS, CDR2 YFSETQ. The V and J ends lost 5 bases and 5 bases, in that order; junction bases with no gene match: 10. The CDR3 DNA reads TGCGCCAGCAGACCCGACACAGGGGCAAATAATTCACCCCTCCACTTT. It specifies CASRPDTGANNSPLHF.

The J gene is TRBJ2-6, the V gene TRBV29-1, with TRBD2 identical over 11 bases. The CDR3 sequence is 18 residues long. Germline assignment: CDR1 SQVTM and CDR2 ANQGSEA. V gave up 4 bases and J gave up 0 bases; unmatched junction bases: 8. DNA of the CDR3: TGCAGCGTTGTAGCGGGAGGGCCCCTCCGCTCTGGGGCCAACGTCCTGACTTTC. This gives the protein CSVVAGGPLRSGANVLTF.